This T cell receptor beta chain was observed in a study of cytomegalovirus exposure and HLA in healthy donors. About this clone itself: Antigen: not known.

Study observations and caveats: Later on, a genetic analysis was performed. It linked a missense variant in DCLRE1C with V- and J-gene trimming of TCR beta.

This PCR relied on a set of 60 Vbeta primers and 13 Jbeta primers. Clones were read by immunoSEQ multiplex PCR, and TCRdb kept only the in-frame ones, dropping some. The sample includes over 40,000 clones. In germline, CDR1 is SGHTA, CDR2 FQGNSA. The CDR3 covers 15 residues. The V and J ends lost 6 bases and 7 bases respectively, with 21 bases between them. This clonotype was obtained from a woman in her thirties or forties in good health and CMV-seronegative. The chain employs TRBV7-2 and TRBJ2-5; the D gene is possibly TRBD2 (6 bases). Sequenced: PBMCs. CDR3 sequence reads: CASSPGSGYAGTQYF. In DNA form, the CDR3 reads TGTGCCAGCAGTCCCGGCAGCGGGTACGCGGGGACCCAGTACTTC.